These 10 T cell receptor beta chains came from one sample sequenced in a study of blood T cells in healthy people across ages. Through a sample-barcoded 5' primer and a J-beta primer mix, a second PCR was run for roughly 7 to 11 cycles. TCRdb independently ran MiXCR on the 5' RACE reads; one entry per CDR3 protein. The data show roughly 640,000 distinct CDR3 sequences, with approximately 30% seen just once and 15% to 17% held by the top ten. The specimen sequenced was blood. Receptors were obtained from a woman older than 75 in good health.

The J gene is TRBJ2-7, the V gene TRBV4-1; 9 bases are a match to TRBD1. V gave up 5 bases and J gave up 6 bases; unmatched junction bases: 11. The CDR3 loop spans 15 amino acids. CDR1 is MGHRA and CDR2 is YSYEKL in the germline V gene. CDR3 DNA: TGCGCCAGCAGCGTCAGTACCGGGACAGGGATCGAGCAGTACTTC. Amino acid sequence: CASSVSTGTGIEQYF.

The chain uses TRBV3-1 and TRBJ2-5; possible D gene TRBD1, 6 bases. CDR1 is LGHDT, CDR2 YNNKEL, per germline (reference sequence). The CDR3 length is 14 residues. Trimming left V 1 base short and J 11 bases short, with 17 bases between. The CDR3 DNA reads as TGTGCCAGCAGCCAAGTCACAGGGCGGTACGGGCAGTACTTC. It specifies CASSQVTGRYGQYF.

In the case of this clonotype: A much larger clone sits a single nucleotide away, making a read error possible. The genes are TRBV12-5 and TRBJ2-5, with 9 bases that match TRBD1. The germline CDR1 and CDR2 sequences are LGHNT and FRNRAP. J was trimmed by 11 bases and V by 6 bases; bases with no gene match: 10. CDR3 length: 13 amino acids. In DNA, the CDR3 is TGTGCTAGTGGCACCACAGGGGGCAATGAGCAGTACTTC. Translated, it gives CASGTTGGNEQYF.

The rearrangement links TRBV30 to TRBJ1-1, with 7 nucleotides matching TRBD1. CDR1 GTSNPN and CDR2 SVGIG come from the germline V gene (reference sequence). V was clipped by 7 bases and J by 8 bases; unmatched bases: 7. The CDR3 extends over 11 amino acids. This chain's CDR3 is CASTGQQEAFF. CDR3 nucleotides: TGTGCCTCCACGGGACAGCAAGAAGCTTTCTTT. Filled out from reference TRBV30 and TRBJ1-1, the complete variable domain reads SQTIHQWPATLVQPVGSPLSLECTVEGTSNPNLYWYRQAAGRGLQLLFYSVGIGQISSEVPQNLSASRPQDRQFILSSKKLLLSDSGFYLCASTGQQEAFFGQGTRLTVV.

The table lists this clonotype with a few counts. The chain joins TRBV28 to TRBJ1-5; TRBD1 might be the D (5 bases). Between the trimmed V and J ends, which lost 6 bases and 2 bases, there was a span of 17 bases. CDR1 is MDHEN and CDR2 is SYDVKM in the germline V gene. CDR3 size: 16 residues. The CDR3 DNA reads TGTGCCAGCAGCCGCCAGGGTGATTGGGGCAATCAGCCCCAGCATTTT. Its protein is CASSRQGDWGNQPQHF. Full variable domain (rest looked up from reference TRBV28 and TRBJ1-5): DVKVTQSSRYLVKRTGEKVFLECVQDMDHENMFWYRQDPGLGLRLIYFSYDVKMKEKGDIPEGYSVSREKKERFSLILESASTNQTSMYLCASSRQGDWGNQPQHFGDGTRLSIL.

This clonotype was picked up many times. The V and J genes are TRBV20-1 and TRBJ2-3; 7 nucleotides agree with TRBD2. There are 14 residues in the CDR3. Per the germline V gene, CDR1 is DFQATT and CDR2 is SNEGSKA (reference sequence). V was pared by 2 bases and J by 4 bases, with 6 bases of the junction left unmatched. For the CDR3, the DNA is TGCAGTGCTAGACCCGGACTAGTCCCAGATACGCAGTATTTT. Protein product: CSARPGLVPDTQYF.

Written as DNA, the CDR3 is TGTGCCAGCAGCTCCGGGGGACTAGTTCAAGAGACCCAGTACTTC. It encodes CASSSGGLVQETQYF. The chain carries TRBV7-2 and TRBJ2-7; 8 nucleotides line up with TRBD2. The last part of the DNA fits TRBJ2-5 better; the J call may be wrong. This CDR3 has 15 residues. Germline V CDR1 and CDR2: SGHTA, FQGNSA.

This chain joins TRBV5-6 and TRBJ2-5, with 14 positions matching TRBD2. The J call may be wrong; the DNA end is better matched by TRBJ2-7. The CDR3 runs to 14 residues. Germline V gene lookup returns CDR1 SGHDT and CDR2 YYEEEE. The CDR3 loop reads CASSIGTSGSEQYF. CDR3 in DNA: TGTGCCAGCAGTATAGGGACTAGCGGGAGCGAGCAGTACTTC.

To note about this clonotype: Given a much more abundant clone one base away, this may be a read error. This chain joins TRBV4-2 and TRBJ2-7; D possibly corresponds to TRBD2 (5 bases). Trimming removed 6 bases at V and 7 bases at J, with 16 bases between. CDR1 LGHNA and CDR2 YNFKEQ come from the germline V gene. The CDR3 totals 13 residues. CDR3 region: CASREAARNEQYF. CDR3 bases: TGTGCCAGCAGGGAGGCAGCTCGCAATGAGCAGTACTTC.

This clonotype was recorded at least ten times. V is TRBV20-1 and J is TRBJ2-5; 8 positions agree with TRBD1. Germline values: CDR1 DFQATT, CDR2 SNEGSKA (reference sequence). The CDR3 extends over 15 amino acids. The trim removed 1 base at V and 3 bases at J, leaving 7 bases unmatched. Written as DNA, the CDR3 is TGCAGTGCTAGAGGCCCCCAGGGGGCTAAAGAGACCCAGTACTTC. Translation gives CSARGPQGAKETQYF.